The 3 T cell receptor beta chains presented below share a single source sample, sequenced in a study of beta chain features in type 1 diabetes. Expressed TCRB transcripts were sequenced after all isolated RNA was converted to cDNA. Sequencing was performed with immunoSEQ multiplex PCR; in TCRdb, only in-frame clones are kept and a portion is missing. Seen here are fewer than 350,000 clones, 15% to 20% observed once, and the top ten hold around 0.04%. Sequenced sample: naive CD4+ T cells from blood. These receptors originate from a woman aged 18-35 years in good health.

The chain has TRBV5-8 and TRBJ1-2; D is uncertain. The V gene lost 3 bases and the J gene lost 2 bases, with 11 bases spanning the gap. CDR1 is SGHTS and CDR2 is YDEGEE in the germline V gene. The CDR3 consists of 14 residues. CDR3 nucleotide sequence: TGTGCCAGCAGCTCGCCGACGGGAAACTATGGCTACACCTTC. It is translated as CASSSPTGNYGYTF.

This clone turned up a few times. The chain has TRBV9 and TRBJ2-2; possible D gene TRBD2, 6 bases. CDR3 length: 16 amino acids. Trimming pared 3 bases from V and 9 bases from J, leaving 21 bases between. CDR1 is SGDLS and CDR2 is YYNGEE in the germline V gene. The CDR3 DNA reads TGTGCCAGCAGCGAGGGGAGATTGGGAGGTATCAGGGAGCTGTTTTTT. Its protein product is CASSEGRLGGIRELFF.

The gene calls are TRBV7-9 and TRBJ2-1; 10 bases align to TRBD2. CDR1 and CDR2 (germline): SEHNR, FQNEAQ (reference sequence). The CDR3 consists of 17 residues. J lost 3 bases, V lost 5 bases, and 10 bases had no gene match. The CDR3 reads CASSVLGERGGYNEQFF. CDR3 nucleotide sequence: TGTGCCAGCAGCGTATTGGGGGAGCGGGGGGGCTACAATGAGCAGTTCTTC.